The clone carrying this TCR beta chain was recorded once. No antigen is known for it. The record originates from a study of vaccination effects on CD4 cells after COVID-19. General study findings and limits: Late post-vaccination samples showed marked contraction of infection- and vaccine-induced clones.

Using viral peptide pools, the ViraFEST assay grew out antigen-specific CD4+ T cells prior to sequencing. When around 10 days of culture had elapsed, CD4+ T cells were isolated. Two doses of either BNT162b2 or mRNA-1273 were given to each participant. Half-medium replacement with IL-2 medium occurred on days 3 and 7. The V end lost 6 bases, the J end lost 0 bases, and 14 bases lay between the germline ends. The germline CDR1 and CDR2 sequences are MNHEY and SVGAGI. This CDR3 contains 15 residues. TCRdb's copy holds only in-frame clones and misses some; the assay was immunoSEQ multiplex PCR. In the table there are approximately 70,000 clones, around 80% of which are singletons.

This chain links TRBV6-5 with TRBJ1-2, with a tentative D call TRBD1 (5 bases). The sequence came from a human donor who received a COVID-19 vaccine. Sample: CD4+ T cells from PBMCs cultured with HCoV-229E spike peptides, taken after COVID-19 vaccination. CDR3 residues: CASRDPWGANYGYTF. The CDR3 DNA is TGTGCCAGCAGGGACCCATGGGGGGCTAACTATGGCTACACCTTC.